The 10 T cell receptor beta chains below were found in one sample sequenced in a study of control samples from healthy donors and cancer patients (dated by TCRdb to the early 2020s). Library preparation was by the immunoSEQ multiplex PCR assay. In TCRdb, the immuneACCESS table is reduced to in-frame sequences with V and J assigned. These tables do not hold every clone; where another copy was compared, an unresolved V gene accounts for under half, and the others remain unexplained. This sample is represented by about 79,000 clones; over 85% of them were singletons. The top ten constitute roughly 1.3% of the sample. The sequenced sample was PBMCs. All receptors come from a woman between 40 and 55 years old with lung cancer.

The chain joins TRBV19 to TRBJ1-5, with D possibly matching TRBD1 (5 bases). Germline V gene data show CDR1 as LNHDA and CDR2 as SQIVND (reference sequence). V dropped 4 bases and J dropped 2 bases, with 9 bases sitting between them. The length of the CDR3 is 14 residues. DNA of the CDR3: TGTGCCAGTAGTACCGCAGGGCGCAATCAGCCCCAGCATTTT. Encoded protein: CASSTAGRNQPQHF. Using reference TRBV19 and TRBJ1-5 for the parts outside the CDR3, the full variable domain is DGGITQSPKYLFRKEGQNVTLSCEQNLNHDAMYWYRQDPGQGLRLIYYSQIVNDFQKGDIAEGYSVSREKKESFPLTVTSAQKNPTAFYLCASSTAGRNQPQHFGDGTRLSIL.

About this clone itself: Mismatch with germline at one junction end may stem from a read error. At the DNA level, this CDR3 is encoded by other sequences in the same sample as well. CDR3 region: CASNGGTVMNTEAFF. The CDR3 DNA reads as TGTGCCAGCAATGGAGGGACAGTCATGAACACCGAAGCTTTCTTT. V and J are TRBV28 and TRBJ1-1; TRBD1 agrees at 7 bases. Germline lookup yields CDR1 MDHEN and CDR2 SYDVKM. This CDR3 has 15 amino acids.

This chain links TRBV9 with TRBJ2-5; D possibly corresponds to TRBD1 (6 bases). V shed 5 bases and J shed 0 bases, with 17 bases lying between them. The CDR3 consists of 16 residues. Germline CDR1 is SGDLS and CDR2 is YYNGEE. CDR3 nucleotide sequence: TGTGCCAGCAGGCCTACCGGGACAAAGTACCAAGAGACCCAGTACTTC. Its protein product is CASRPTGTKYQETQYF.

The V call is TRBV28, the J call TRBJ1-5; D remains unclear. The CDR3 is 13 residues long. The ends were cut back, 3 bases at V and 9 bases at J, with 12 bases in the middle. In germline, CDR1 is MDHEN, CDR2 SYDVKM. CDR3 residues: CASSFGPLSPQHF. The CDR3 DNA follows: TGTGCCAGCAGTTTCGGCCCACTCTCGCCCCAGCATTTT.

This clone was seen a single time. The rearrangement links TRBV18 to TRBJ1-2, with 9 bases aligning to TRBD1. The CDR3 runs 15 residues. Germline CDR1 KGHSH, CDR2 LQKENI. V lost 0 bases to trimming and J lost 4 bases; unmatched junction nucleotides: 3. The CDR3 spells CASSPPQQGAYGYTF. The CDR3 nucleotides read TGTGCCAGCTCACCACCACAACAGGGGGCCTATGGCTACACCTTC. Complete variable domain (other parts from reference TRBV18 and TRBJ1-2): NAGVMQNPRHLVRRRGQEARLRCSPMKGHSHVYWYRQLPEEGLKFMVYLQKENIIDESGMPKERFSAEFPKEGPSILRIQQVVRGDSAAYFCASSPPQQGAYGYTFGSGTRLTVV.

The rearrangement joins TRBV6-5 to TRBJ2-7; D remains ambiguous. V lost 2 bases and J 3 bases, leaving 8 bases between the germline ends. CDR1 and CDR2 from the germline V gene are MNHEY and SVGAGI. The CDR3 extends over 13 amino acids. As DNA, the CDR3 is TGTGCCAGCAGTTACGCGCAGTTCTACGAGCAGTACTTC. Translation: CASSYAQFYEQYF.

V gene TRBV2 combines with J gene TRBJ2-2; maybe TRBD1 (5 bases). The CDR3 spans 16 residues. Germline V gene lookup returns CDR1 SNHLY and CDR2 FYNNEI. The ends were cut back, 2 bases at V and 6 bases at J, with 16 bases in the middle. The CDR3 coding sequence is TGTGCCAGCAGTGAATGGCAGGGTGTTGGGCCCGGGGAGCTGTTTTTT. Amino acids: CASSEWQGVGPGELFF.

The chain employs TRBV5-4 and TRBJ2-6, with a weak D call TRBD2 (7 bases). CDR3 size: 16 residues. Germline CDR1 reads SGHNT; CDR2 reads YYREEE (reference sequence). V lost 6 bases to trimming and J lost 2 bases, with 15 bases between them. CDR3 loop: CASNVGGATGANVLTF. CDR3 DNA: TGTGCCAGCAACGTGGGGGGGGCTACTGGGGCCAACGTCCTGACTTTC.

J is TRBJ1-1 and V is TRBV12-3 or TRBV12-4; D unresolved. With 5 bases removed from V and 1 base from J, the gap between germline ends came to 8 bases. The CDR3 is made up of 13 amino acids. The CDR3 DNA sequence: TGTGCCAGCAGTCCCGACAAGAACACTGAAGCTTTCTTT. Its translation: CASSPDKNTEAFF.

V is TRBV3-1 (or the pseudogene TRBV3-2) and J is TRBJ2-1; D is ambiguous. The length of the CDR3 is 13 residues. Germline values: CDR1 LGHDT, CDR2 YNNKEL (reference sequence). V lost 0 bases, J lost 4 bases, and 4 bases lay in between. The CDR3 DNA is TGTGCCAGCAGCCAAGAAGGATACAATGAGCAGTTCTTC. This gives the protein CASSQEGYNEQFF.